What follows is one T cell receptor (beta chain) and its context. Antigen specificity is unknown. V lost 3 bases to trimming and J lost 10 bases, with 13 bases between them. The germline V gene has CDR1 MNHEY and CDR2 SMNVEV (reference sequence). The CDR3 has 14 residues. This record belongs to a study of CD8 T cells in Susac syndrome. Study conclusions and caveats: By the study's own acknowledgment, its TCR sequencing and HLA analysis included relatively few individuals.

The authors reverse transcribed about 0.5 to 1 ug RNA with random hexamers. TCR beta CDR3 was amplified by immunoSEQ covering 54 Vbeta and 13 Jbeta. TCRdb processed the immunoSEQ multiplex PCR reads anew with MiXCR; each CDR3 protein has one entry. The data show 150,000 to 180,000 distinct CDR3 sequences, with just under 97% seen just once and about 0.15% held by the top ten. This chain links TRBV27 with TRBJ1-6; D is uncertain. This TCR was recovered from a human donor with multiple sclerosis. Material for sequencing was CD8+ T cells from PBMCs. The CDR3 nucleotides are TGTGCCAGCAGTTTTAGTGGGGTGCAGTCACCCCTCCACTTT. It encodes CASSFSGVQSPLHF.